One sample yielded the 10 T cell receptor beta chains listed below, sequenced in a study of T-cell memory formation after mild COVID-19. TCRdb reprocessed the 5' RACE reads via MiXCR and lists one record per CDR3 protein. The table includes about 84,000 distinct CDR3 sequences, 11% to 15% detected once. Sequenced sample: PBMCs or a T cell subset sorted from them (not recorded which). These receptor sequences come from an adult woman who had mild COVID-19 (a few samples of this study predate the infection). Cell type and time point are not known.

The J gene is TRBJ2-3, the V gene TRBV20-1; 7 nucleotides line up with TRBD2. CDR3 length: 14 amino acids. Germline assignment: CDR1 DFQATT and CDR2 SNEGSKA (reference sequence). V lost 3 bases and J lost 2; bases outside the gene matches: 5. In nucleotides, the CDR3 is TGCAGTGCTAGTCCGGGACTACACACAGATACGCAGTATTTT. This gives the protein CSASPGLHTDTQYF.

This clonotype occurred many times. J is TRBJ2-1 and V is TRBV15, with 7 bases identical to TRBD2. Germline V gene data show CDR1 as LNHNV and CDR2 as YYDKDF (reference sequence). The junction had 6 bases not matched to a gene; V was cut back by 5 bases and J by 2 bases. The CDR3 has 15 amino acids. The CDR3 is CATSGERGPYNEQFF. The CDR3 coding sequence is TGTGCCACCAGCGGCGAGCGGGGCCCCTACAATGAGCAGTTCTTC.

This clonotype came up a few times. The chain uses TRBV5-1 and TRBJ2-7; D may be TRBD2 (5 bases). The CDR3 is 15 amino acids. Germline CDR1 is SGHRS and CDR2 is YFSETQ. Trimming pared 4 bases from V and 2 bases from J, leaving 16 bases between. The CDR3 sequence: CASSPGGVVTYEQYF. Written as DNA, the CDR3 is TGCGCCAGCAGCCCCGGAGGAGTCGTGACCTACGAGCAGTACTTC.

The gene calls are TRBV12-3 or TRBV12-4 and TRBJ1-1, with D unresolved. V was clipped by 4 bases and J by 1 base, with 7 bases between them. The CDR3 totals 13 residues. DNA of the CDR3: TGTGCCAGCAGTTCCCGAGGGAACACTGAAGCTTTCTTT. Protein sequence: CASSSRGNTEAFF.

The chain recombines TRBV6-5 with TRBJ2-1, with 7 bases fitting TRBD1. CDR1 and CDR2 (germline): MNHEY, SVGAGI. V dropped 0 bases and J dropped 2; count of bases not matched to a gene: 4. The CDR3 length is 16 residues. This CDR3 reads CASSYSKTGTYNEQFF. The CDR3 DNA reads TGTGCCAGCAGTTACTCGAAGACAGGGACCTACAATGAGCAGTTCTTC.

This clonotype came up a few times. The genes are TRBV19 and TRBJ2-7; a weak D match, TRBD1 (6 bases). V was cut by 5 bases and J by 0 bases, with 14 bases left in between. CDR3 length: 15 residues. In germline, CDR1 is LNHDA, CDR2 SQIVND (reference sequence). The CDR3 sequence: CASSSATGVSYEQYF. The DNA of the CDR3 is TGTGCCAGTAGTTCGGCGACAGGAGTCTCCTACGAGCAGTACTTC.

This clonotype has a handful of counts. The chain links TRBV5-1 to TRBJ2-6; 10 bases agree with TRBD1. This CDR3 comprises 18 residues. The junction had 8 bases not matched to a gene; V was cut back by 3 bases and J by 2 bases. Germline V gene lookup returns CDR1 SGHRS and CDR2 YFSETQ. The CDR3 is CASSWGTGAPTGANVLTF. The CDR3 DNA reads TGCGCCAGCAGCTGGGGGACAGGGGCCCCGACTGGGGCCAACGTCCTGACTTTC.

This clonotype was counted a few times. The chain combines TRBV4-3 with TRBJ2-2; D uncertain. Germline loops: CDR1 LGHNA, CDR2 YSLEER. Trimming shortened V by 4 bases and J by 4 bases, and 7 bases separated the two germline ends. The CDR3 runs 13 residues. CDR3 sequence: CASSPLSTGELFF. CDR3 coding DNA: TGCGCCAGCAGCCCCCTGAGCACCGGGGAGCTGTTTTTT.

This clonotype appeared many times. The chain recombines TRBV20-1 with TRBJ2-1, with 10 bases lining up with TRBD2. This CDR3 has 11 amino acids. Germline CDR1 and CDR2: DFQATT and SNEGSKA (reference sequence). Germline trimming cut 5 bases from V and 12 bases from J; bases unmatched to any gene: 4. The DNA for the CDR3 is TGCAGTGCTTCTGGACTAGCGGCGCAGTTCTTC. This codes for CSASGLAAQFF.

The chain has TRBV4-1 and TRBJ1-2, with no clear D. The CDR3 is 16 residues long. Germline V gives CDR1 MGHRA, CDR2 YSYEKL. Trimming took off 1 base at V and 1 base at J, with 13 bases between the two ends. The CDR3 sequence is CASSQVWERINYGYTF. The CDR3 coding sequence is TGCGCCAGCAGCCAAGTATGGGAACGGATTAACTATGGCTACACCTTC.